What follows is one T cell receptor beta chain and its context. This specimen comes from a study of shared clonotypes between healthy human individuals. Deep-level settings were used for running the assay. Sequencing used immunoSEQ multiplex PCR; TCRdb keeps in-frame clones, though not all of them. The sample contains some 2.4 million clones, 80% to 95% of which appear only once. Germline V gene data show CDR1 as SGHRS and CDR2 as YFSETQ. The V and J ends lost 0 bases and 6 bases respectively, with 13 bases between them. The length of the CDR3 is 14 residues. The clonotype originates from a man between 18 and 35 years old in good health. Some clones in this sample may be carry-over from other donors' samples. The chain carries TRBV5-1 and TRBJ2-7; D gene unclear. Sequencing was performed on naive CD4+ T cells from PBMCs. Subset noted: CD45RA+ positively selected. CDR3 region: CASSLVDSQIEQYF. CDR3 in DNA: TGCGCCAGCAGCTTGGTTGACTCCCAGATCGAGCAGTACTTC.